These T cell receptor beta chains were read from a single sample in a study of blood T cell repertoires in COVID-19. The protocol was immunoSEQ multiplex PCR, while the TCRdb copy is restricted to in-frame clones and leaves out a portion. The sample has around 250,000 clones, around 80% seen once. Sequenced input: peripheral blood. The receptor source for this set is an elderly man with acute or convalescent COVID-19. CDR3s include the opening cysteine and the closing phenylalanine or tryptophan. Fields, in order: D gene, V gene, J gene, clone size, CDR3 protein, CDR3 DNA. A D gene is named only where the DNA matches it firmly. Clone size appears in some rows only: once, few, many, or a class for an expanded clone.

TRBD2	TRBV28	TRBJ2-3	-	CASSPPRGASTSASSFTDTQYF	TGTGCCAGCAGTCCCCCCCGTGGTGCGAGCACTAGCGCCAGCTCCTTCACAGATACGCAGTATTTT
-	TRBV5-5	TRBJ1-5	-	CASSTGPESNQPQHF	TGTGCCAGCAGCACAGGCCCAGAGAGCAATCAGCCCCAGCATTTT
-	TRBV7-2	TRBJ2-3	-	CASSPRGMTTDTQYF	TGTGCCAGCAGCCCAAGGGGGATGACGACAGATACGCAGTATTTT
TRBD1	TRBV18	TRBJ2-7	-	CASSSRTGVPEQYF	TGTGCCAGCTCAAGTAGGACAGGGGTCCCCGAGCAGTACTTC
TRBD1	TRBV3-1/TRBV3-2	TRBJ1-1	-	CASSRTGGTSEAFF	TGTGCCAGCAGCCGGACAGGGGGCACCTCTGAAGCTTTCTTT
TRBD2	TRBV7-2	TRBJ2-1	few	CASSLTSGRNNEQFF	TGTGCCAGCAGCTTGACTAGCGGGAGGAATAATGAGCAGTTCTTC
TRBD2	TRBV9	TRBJ2-3	-	CASSVPTGRGRRTDTQYF	TGTGCCAGCAGCGTACCCACCGGGAGGGGTAGGCGGACAGATACGCAGTATTTT
TRBD1	TRBV3-1/TRBV3-2	TRBJ2-7	-	CASSQDRGREQYF	TGTGCCAGCAGCCAAGACAGGGGGCGTGAGCAGTACTTC
TRBD2	TRBV30	TRBJ2-7	-	CAWSVLASGTSYEQYF	TGTGCCTGGAGTGTACTGGCTAGCGGGACCTCCTACGAGCAGTACTTC
TRBD1	TRBV6-1	TRBJ2-6	once	CASSESWTGGIGANVLTF	TGTGCCAGCAGTGAAAGTTGGACAGGGGGGATAGGGGCCAACGTCCTGACTTTC
-	TRBV21-1	TRBJ1-2	-	CASSNGGGSSYGYTF	TGTGCCAGCAGCAACGGCGGAGGTTCTTCGTATGGCTACACCTTC
-	TRBV28	TRBJ1-4	once	CASSLSGTTNEKLFF	TGTGCCAGCAGTTTATCTGGGACAACGAATGAAAAACTGTTTTTT
TRBD1	TRBV6-1	TRBJ2-1	-	CASSDQGAYNEQFF	TGTGCCAGCAGTGATCAGGGGGCGTACAATGAGCAGTTCTTC
-	TRBV6-6	TRBJ1-2	-	CASSSLGNYGYTF	TGTGCCAGCAGTTCCCTCGGTAACTATGGCTACACCTTC
TRBD1	TRBV5-1	TRBJ2-5	-	CASSTGGEETQYF	TGCGCCAGCAGTACAGGGGGTGAAGAGACCCAGTACTTC
-	TRBV11-2	TRBJ2-3	-	CASSLDGTDTQYF	TGTGCCAGCAGCTTAGACGGCACAGATACGCAGTATTTT
TRBD1	TRBV2	TRBJ2-3	-	CASSAGTGIGTDTQYF	TGTGCCAGCAGTGCCGGGACAGGGATTGGGACAGATACGCAGTATTTT
TRBD1	TRBV7-2	TRBJ1-4	-	CASSPGQAFNEKLFF	TGTGCCAGCAGCCCGGGACAGGCCTTTAATGAAAAACTGTTTTTT
-	TRBV24-1	TRBJ2-2	-	CATSFGRGNTGELFF	TGTGCCACCAGTTTTGGCAGGGGGAACACCGGGGAGCTGTTTTTT
TRBD2	TRBV5-1	TRBJ2-1	few	CASSLATGLAGGVFF	TGCGCCAGCAGCTTGGCCACGGGACTAGCGGGGGGGGTGTTCTTC
-	TRBV11-2	TRBJ2-7	-	CASSLAGVLLEQYF	TGTGCCAGCAGCTTAGCGGGAGTCCTCCTCGAGCAGTACTTC
TRBD1	TRBV27	TRBJ1-1	-	CASSLAGGLNTEAFF	TGTGCCAGCAGTTTAGCAGGGGGTTTAAACACTGAAGCTTTCTTT
TRBD2	TRBV27	TRBJ2-1	once	CASSLVKLANTYNEQFF	TGTGCCAGCAGTTTGGTTAAACTAGCGAATACCTACAATGAGCAGTTCTTC
-	TRBV10-1	TRBJ2-1	-	CASSGSGQSSYNEQFF	TGCGCCAGCAGTGGAAGCGGGCAAAGCTCCTACAATGAGCAGTTCTTC
-	TRBV6-6	TRBJ1-2	-	CASSYSKTLEYGYTF	TGTGCCAGCAGTTACTCGAAAACCCTGGAGTATGGCTACACCTTC
TRBD1	TRBV5-1	TRBJ2-7	-	CASSFQQGASYEQYF	TGCGCCAGCAGCTTCCAACAGGGGGCATCGTACGAGCAGTACTTC
TRBD1	TRBV6-2/TRBV6-3	TRBJ1-4	once	CASSTEGTGYRKLFF	TGTGCCAGCAGCACCGAGGGGACAGGGTATCGAAAACTGTTTTTT
TRBD2	TRBV7-2	TRBJ2-1	-	CASSLRTSGVGWVF	TGTGCCAGCAGCTTGCGGACTAGCGGGGTCGGTTGGGTCTTC
-	TRBV6-4	TRBJ1-3	-	CASSDPTARRFGIYF	TGTGCCAGCAGTGACCCGACTGCCAGGAGGTTCGGCATATATTTT
-	TRBV20-1	TRBJ1-1	once	CGRVTETEAFF	TGCGGGAGGGTTACGGAAACTGAAGCTTTCTTT
TRBD1	TRBV6-5	TRBJ1-4	-	CASSPRGQGVVKLFF	TGTGCCAGCAGTCCGAGGGGACAGGGTGTCGTAAAACTGTTTTTT
TRBD2	TRBV6-5	TRBJ2-2	-	CASTASGVTGELFF	TGTGCCAGCACGGCTAGCGGGGTTACGGGGGAGCTGTTTTTT
-	TRBV27	TRBJ2-6	-	CASGRAAPSGANVLTF	TGTGCCAGCGGGCGGGCCGCTCCCTCTGGGGCCAACGTCCTGACTTTC
-	TRBV29-1	TRBJ1-1	-	CSVNRLNTEAFF	TGCAGCGTTAACAGGTTGAACACTGAAGCTTTCTTT
TRBD1	TRBV5-1	TRBJ1-2	-	CASSPDRGPRYGYTF	TGCGCCAGCAGTCCCGACAGGGGGCCGAGGTATGGCTACACCTTC
TRBD1	TRBV5-1	TRBJ2-7	-	CASTTGDYYEQYF	TGCGCCAGCACGACAGGGGATTACTACGAGCAGTACTTC
-	TRBV3-1/TRBV3-2	TRBJ1-5	-	CASSQGQSSNQPQHF	TGTGCCAGCAGCCAAGGTCAGTCTAGCAATCAGCCCCAGCATTTT
TRBD1	TRBV9	TRBJ2-2	-	CASSVVPGGPGELFF	TGTGCCAGCAGCGTAGTACCAGGGGGCCCCGGGGAGCTGTTTTTT
-	TRBV21-1	TRBJ2-7	few	CASRSGRSSGLAEYEQYF	TGTGCCAGCAGATCTGGACGGAGTTCGGGACTAGCGGAATACGAGCAGTACTTC
TRBD1	TRBV28	TRBJ1-1	-	CASRLFTGATEAFF	TGTGCCAGCAGACTTTTCACAGGGGCCACTGAAGCTTTCTTT
-	TRBV4-1	TRBJ1-3	-	CASSQDWPSGNTIYF	TGCGCCAGCAGCCAAGATTGGCCTTCTGGAAACACCATATATTTT
TRBD1	TRBV9	TRBJ1-2	-	CASSPLLGGTYGYTF	TGTGCCAGCAGCCCCCTGCTAGGGGGCACCTATGGCTACACCTTC
TRBD2	TRBV18	TRBJ2-7	once	CASSLAGGPGEQYF	TGTGCCAGCTCCCTAGCGGGAGGGCCGGGCGAGCAGTACTTC
TRBD1	TRBV30	TRBJ2-7	-	CACTHRGLSYEQYF	TGTGCCTGTACACACAGGGGGCTCTCCTACGAGCAGTACTTC
TRBD2	TRBV5-5	TRBJ2-1	-	CASSPGLAGTAYNEQFF	TGTGCCAGCAGCCCGGGACTAGCGGGAACGGCCTACAATGAGCAGTTCTTC